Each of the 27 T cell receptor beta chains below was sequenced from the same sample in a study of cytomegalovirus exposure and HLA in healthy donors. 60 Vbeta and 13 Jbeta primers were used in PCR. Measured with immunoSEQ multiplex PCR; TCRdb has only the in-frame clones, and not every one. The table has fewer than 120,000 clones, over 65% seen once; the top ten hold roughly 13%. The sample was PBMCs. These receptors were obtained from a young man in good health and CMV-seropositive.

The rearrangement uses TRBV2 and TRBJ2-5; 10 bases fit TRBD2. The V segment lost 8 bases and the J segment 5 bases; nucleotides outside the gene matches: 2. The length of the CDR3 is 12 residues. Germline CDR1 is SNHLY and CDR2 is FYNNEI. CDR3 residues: CASGSGGETQYF. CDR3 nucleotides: TGTGCCAGCGGTAGCGGGGGGGAGACCCAGTACTTC. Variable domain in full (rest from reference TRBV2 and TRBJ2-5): EPEVTQTPSHQVTQMGQEVILRCVPISNHLYFYWYRQILGQKVEFLVSFYNNEISEKSEIFDDQFSVERPDGSNFTLKIRSTKLEDSAMYFCASGSGGETQYFGPGTRLLVL.

The CDR3 reads CASSLALRVTEAFF. CDR3 bases: TGTGCCAGCAGCTTAGCCCTGCGAGTCACTGAAGCTTTCTTT. The chain is built from TRBV11-2 and TRBJ1-1; D call uncertain. V lost 1 base, J lost 4 bases, and 10 bases lay in between. Per germline, CDR1 SGHAT and CDR2 FQNNGV. The CDR3 is 14 residues long.

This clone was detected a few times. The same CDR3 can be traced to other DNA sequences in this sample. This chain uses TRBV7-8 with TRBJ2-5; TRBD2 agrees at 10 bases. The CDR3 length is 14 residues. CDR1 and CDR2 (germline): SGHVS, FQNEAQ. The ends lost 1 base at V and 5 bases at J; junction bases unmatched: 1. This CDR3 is CASSLELAGETQYF. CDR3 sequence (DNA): TGTGCCAGCAGCTTAGAACTAGCGGGGGAGACCCAGTACTTC.

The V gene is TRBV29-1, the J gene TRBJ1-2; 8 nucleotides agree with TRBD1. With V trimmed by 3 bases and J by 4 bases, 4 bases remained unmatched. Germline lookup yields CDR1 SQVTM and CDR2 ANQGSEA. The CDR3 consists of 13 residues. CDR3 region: CSVETGAIYGYTF. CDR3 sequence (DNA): TGCAGCGTTGAGACAGGGGCTATCTATGGCTACACCTTC.

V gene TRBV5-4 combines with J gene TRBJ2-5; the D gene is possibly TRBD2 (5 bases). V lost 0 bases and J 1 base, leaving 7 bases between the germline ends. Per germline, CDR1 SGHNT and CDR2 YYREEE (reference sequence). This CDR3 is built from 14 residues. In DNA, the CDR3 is TGTGCCAGCAGCTTGGAGAGGGTCCAAGAGACCCAGTACTTC. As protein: CASSLERVQETQYF.

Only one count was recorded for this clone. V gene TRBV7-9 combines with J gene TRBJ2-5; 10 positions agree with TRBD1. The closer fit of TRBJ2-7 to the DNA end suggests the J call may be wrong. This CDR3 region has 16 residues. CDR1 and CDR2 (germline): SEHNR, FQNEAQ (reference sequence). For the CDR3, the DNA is TGTGCCAGCAGCCCATATGGGACAGGGGACTGGGACGAGCAGTACTTC. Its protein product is CASSPYGTGDWDEQYF.

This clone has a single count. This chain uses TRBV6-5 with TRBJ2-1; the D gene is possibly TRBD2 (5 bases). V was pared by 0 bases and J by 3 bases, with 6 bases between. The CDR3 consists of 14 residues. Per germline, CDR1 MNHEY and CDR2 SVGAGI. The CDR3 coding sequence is TGTGCCAGCAGTTACTCGAGGGACTACAATGAGCAGTTCTTC. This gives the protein CASSYSRDYNEQFF.

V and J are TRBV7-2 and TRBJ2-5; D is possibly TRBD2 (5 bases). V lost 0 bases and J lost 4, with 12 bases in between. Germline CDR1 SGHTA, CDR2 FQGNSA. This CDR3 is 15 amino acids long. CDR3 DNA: TGTGCCAGCAGCTTAGCGGGCCCGGGGTCAGAGACCCAGTACTTC. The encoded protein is CASSLAGPGSETQYF.

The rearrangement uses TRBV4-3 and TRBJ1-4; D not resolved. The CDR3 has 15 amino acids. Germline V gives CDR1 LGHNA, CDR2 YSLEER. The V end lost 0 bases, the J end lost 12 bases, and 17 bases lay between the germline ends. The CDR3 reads CASSQENTAMRELFF. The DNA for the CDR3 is TGCGCCAGCAGCCAAGAGAACACAGCCATGAGGGAACTGTTTTTT.

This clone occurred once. CDR3 coding DNA: TGCGCCAGCAGCTCAGGGACAGATTCTAACTATGGCTACACCTTC. Protein sequence: CASSSGTDSNYGYTF. V gene TRBV5-1 combines with J gene TRBJ1-2, with 7 bases that match TRBD1. The CDR3 sequence is 15 residues long. Germline CDR1 SGHRS, CDR2 YFSETQ. V was pared by 3 bases and J by 0 bases, with 5 bases of the junction left unmatched. Drawing the rest from reference TRBV5-1 and TRBJ1-2, the complete variable domain is KAGVTQTPRYLIKTRGQQVTLSCSPISGHRSVSWYQQTPGQGLQFLFEYFSETQRNKGNFPGRFSGRQFSNSRSEMNVSTLELGDSALYLCASSSGTDSNYGYTFGSGTRLTVV.

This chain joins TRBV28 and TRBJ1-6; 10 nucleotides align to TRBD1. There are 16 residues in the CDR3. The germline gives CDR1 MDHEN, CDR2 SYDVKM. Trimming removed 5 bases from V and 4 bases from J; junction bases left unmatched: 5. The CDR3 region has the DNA TGTGCCAGCAGTCAGCCGGGACAGGGGTATAATTCACCCCTCCACTTT. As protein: CASSQPGQGYNSPLHF.

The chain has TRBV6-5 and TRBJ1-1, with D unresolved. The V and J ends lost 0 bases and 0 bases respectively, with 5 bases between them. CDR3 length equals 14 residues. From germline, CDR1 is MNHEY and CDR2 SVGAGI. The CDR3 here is CASSYSRVNTEAFF. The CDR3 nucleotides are TGTGCCAGCAGTTACTCTCGGGTGAACACTGAAGCTTTCTTT.

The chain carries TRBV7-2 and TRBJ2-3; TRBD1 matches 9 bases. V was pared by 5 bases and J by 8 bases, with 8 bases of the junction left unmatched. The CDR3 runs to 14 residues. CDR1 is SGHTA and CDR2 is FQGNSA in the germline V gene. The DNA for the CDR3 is TGTGCCAGCAGCCCCGGACAGGGGATTCGTACGCAGTATTTT. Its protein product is CASSPGQGIRTQYF.

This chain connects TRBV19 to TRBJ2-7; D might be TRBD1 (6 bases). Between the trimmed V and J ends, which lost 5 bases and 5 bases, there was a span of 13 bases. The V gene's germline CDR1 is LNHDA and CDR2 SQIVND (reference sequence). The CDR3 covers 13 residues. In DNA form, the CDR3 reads TGTGCCAGTAGTCTAGGGACAATCCACGAGCAGTACTTC. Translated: CASSLGTIHEQYF.

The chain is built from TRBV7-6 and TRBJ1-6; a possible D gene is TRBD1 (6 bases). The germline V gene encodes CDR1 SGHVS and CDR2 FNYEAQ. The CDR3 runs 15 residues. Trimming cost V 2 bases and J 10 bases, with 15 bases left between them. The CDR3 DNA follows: TGTGCCAGCAGCTTATCAGGGGCGTCTCGGTCACCCCTCCACTTT. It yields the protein CASSLSGASRSPLHF.

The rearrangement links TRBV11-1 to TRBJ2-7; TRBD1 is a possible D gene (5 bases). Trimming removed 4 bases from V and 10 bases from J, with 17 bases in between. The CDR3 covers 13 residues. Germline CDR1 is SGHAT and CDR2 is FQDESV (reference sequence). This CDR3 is CASSSSPDSFQYF. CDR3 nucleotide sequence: TGTGCCAGCAGCTCCAGCCCCGACAGCTTCCAGTACTTC.

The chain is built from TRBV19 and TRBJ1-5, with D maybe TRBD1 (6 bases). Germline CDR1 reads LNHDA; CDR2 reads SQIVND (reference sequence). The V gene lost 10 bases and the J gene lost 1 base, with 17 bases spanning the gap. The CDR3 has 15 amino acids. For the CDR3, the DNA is TGTGCCACAGCATGGGGCAGGGGAAGCAATCAGCCCCAGCATTTT. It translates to CATAWGRGSNQPQHF.

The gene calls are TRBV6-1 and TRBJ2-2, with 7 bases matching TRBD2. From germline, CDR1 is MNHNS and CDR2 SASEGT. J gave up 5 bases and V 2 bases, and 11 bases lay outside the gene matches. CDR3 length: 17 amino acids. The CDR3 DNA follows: TGTGCCAGCAGTGAATCACCTAGCGGTCTGAGGACCGGGGAGCTGTTTTTT. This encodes CASSESPSGLRTGELFF.

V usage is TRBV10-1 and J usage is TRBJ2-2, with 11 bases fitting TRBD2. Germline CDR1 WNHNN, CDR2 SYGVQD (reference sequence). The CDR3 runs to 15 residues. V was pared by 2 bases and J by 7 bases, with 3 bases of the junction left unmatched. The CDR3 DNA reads TGCGCCAGCAGTGAGACTAGCGGGAGTGGCGGGGAGCTGTTTTTT. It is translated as CASSETSGSGGELFF.

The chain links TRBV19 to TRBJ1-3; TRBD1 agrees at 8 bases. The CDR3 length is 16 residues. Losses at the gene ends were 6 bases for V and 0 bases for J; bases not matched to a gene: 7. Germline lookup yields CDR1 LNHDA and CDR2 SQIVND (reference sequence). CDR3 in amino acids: CASRPYRGSSGNTIYF. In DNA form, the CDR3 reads TGTGCCAGTAGGCCATACAGGGGGAGCTCTGGAAACACCATATATTTT.

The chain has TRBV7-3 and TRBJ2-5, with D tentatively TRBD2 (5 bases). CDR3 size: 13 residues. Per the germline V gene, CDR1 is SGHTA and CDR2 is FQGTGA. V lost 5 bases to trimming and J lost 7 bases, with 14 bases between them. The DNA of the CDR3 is TGTGCCAGCAGCCCCGTCCGAAGCGGGACCCAGTACTTC. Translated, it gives CASSPVRSGTQYF.

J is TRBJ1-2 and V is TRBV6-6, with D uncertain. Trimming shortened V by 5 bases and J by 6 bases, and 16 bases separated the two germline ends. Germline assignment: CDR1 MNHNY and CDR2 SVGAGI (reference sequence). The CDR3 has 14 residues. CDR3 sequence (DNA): TGTGCCAGCAGTGCGAGGATGGTGCCCCATGGCTACACCTTC. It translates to CASSARMVPHGYTF.

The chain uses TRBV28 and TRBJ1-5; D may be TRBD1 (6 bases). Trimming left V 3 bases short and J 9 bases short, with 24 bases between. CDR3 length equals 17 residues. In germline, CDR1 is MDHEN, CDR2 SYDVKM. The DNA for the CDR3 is TGTGCCAGCAGTTTCCCCCGTACCGGGACACCCTCCGGGCCCCAGCATTTT. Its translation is CASSFPRTGTPSGPQHF.

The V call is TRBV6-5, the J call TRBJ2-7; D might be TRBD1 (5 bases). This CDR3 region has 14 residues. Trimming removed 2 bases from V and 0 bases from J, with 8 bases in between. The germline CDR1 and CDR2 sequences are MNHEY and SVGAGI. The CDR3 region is CASSYGADSYEQYF. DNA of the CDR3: TGTGCCAGCAGTTACGGGGCAGACTCCTACGAGCAGTACTTC.

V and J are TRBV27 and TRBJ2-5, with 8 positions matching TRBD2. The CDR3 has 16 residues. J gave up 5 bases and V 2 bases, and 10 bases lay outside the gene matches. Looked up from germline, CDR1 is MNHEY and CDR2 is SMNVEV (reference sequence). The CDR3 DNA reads TGTGCCAGCAGTTTAGCGGGGGGAATCGGGACTGAGACCCAGTACTTC. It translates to CASSLAGGIGTETQYF.

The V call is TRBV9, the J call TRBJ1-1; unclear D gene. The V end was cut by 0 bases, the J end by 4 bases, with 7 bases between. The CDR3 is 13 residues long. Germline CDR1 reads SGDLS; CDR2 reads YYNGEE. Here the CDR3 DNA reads TGTGCCAGCAGCGTAGAGAGCACCACTGAAGCTTTCTTT. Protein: CASSVESTTEAFF.

DNA of the CDR3: TGTGCCATCAGGATACAGGGGGTTTCCTACGAGCAGTACTTC. Translating it yields CAIRIQGVSYEQYF. The V call is TRBV10-3, the J call TRBJ2-7, with 8 bases that match TRBD1. Germline CDR1 ENHRY, CDR2 SYGVKD. The junction had 5 bases not matched to a gene; V was cut back by 6 bases and J by 1 base. The CDR3 is 14 residues long.